This entry features one T cell receptor beta chain sequence. The CDR3 is 14 residues long. V was trimmed by 1 base and J by 1 base, leaving 8 bases between them. The germline V gene has CDR1 SGHAT and CDR2 FQDESV (reference sequence). The data belong to a study of blood T cell repertoires in COVID-19. Study-wide background: Researchers got acute and convalescent COVID-19 samples from the United States, Italy and Spain. PBMCs, B-cell-depleted T cells, or T cells were the source of the cDNA or gDNA that made up the material.

Original methodology: Reference gene primers were amplified, and this amplification served to estimate nucleated cell counts. Method: immunoSEQ multiplex PCR; TCRdb's copy keeps in-frame clones and lacks some. From that table come the V and J calls and clone size; the DNA was used to work out D and trimming. Among under 300,000 clones listed, roughly 81% were seen once. This TCR was sampled from a man aged 45 to 65 with acute or convalescent COVID-19. Sequencing was done on a sample of peripheral blood. V is TRBV11-1 and J is TRBJ2-7, with a possible D match to TRBD1 (6 bases). CDR3 DNA sequence: TGTGCCAGCAGCTTAGGTGGGACATCCTACGAGCAGTACTTC. Its protein product is CASSLGGTSYEQYF.